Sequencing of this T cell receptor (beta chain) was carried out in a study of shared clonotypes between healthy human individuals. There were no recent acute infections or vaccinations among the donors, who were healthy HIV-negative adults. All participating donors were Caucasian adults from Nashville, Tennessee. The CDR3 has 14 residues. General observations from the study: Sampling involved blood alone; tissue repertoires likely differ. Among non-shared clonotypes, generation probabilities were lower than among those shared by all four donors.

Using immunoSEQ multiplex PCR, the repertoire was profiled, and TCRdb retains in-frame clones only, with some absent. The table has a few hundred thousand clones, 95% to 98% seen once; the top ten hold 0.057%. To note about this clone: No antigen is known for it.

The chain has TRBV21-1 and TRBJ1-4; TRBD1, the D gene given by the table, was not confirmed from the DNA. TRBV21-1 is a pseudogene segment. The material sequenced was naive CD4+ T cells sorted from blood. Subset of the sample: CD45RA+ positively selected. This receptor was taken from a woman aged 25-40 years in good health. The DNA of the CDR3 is TGTGCCAGCAGCAGGGGGCGGGTCGTTGAAAAACTGTTTTTT. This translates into CASSRGRVVEKLFF.